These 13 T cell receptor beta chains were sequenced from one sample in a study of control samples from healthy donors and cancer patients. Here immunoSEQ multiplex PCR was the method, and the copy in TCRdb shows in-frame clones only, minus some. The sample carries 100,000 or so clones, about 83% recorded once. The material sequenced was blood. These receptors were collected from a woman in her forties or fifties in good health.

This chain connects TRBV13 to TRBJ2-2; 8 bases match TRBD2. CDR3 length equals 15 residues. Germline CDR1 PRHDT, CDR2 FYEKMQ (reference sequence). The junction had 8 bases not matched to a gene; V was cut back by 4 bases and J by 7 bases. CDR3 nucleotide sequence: TGTGCCAGCAGCTCCCCTATAGCGGGGATCGGGGAGCTGTTTTTT. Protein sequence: CASSSPIAGIGELFF.

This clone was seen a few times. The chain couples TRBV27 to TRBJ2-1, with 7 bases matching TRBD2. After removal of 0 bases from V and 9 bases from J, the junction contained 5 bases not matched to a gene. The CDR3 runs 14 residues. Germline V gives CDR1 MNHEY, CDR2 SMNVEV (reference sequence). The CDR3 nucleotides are TGTGCCAGCAGTTTATCAACGGGGGGTCCTGAGCAGTTCTTC. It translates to CASSLSTGGPEQFF.

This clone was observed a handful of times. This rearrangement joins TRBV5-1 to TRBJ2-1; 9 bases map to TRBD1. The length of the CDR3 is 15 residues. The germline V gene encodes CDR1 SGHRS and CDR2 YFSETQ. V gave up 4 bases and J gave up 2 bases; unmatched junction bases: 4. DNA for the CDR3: TGCGCCAGCAGCCCGGGACAGGGAACCTACAATGAGCAGTTCTTC. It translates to CASSPGQGTYNEQFF.

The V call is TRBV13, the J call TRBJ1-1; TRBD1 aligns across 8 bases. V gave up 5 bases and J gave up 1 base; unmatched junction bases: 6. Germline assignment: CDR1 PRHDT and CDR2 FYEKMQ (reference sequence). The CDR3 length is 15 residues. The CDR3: CASSARTGRNTEAFF. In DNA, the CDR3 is TGTGCCAGCAGCGCAAGGACAGGGAGGAACACTGAAGCTTTCTTT.

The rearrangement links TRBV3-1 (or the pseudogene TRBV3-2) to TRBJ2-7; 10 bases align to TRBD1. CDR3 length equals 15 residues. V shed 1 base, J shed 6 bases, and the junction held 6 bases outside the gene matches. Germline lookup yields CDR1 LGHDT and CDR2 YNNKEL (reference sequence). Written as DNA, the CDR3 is TGTGCCAGCAGCCAAGTCCCGGGACAGGGGATCGAGCAGTACTTC. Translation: CASSQVPGQGIEQYF.

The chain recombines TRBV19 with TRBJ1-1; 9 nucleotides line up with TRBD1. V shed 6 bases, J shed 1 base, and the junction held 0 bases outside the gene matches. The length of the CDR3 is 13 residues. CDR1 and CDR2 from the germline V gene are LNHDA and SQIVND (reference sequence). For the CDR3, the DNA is TGTGCCAGTAGGGGACAGGGGAACACTGAAGCTTTCTTT. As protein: CASRGQGNTEAFF.

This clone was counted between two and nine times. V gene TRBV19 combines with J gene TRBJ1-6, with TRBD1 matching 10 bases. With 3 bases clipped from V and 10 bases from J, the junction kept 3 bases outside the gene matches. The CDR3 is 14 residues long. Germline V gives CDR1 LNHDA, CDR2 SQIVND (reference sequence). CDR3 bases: TGTGCCAGTAGTATGGGACAGGGGATCTCACCCCTCCACTTT. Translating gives CASSMGQGISPLHF.

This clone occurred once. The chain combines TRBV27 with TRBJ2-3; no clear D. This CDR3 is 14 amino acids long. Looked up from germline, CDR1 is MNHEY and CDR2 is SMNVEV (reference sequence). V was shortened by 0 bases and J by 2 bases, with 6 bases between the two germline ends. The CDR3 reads CASSLSRPTDTQYF. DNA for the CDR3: TGTGCCAGCAGTTTATCGAGACCCACAGATACGCAGTATTTT.

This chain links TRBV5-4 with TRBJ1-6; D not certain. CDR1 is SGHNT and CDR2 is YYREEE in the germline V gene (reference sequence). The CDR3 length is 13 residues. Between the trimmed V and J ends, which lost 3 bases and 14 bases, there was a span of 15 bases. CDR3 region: CASSSLGGPSLHF. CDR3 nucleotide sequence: TGTGCCAGCAGCTCCCTCGGCGGGCCGTCCCTCCACTTT.

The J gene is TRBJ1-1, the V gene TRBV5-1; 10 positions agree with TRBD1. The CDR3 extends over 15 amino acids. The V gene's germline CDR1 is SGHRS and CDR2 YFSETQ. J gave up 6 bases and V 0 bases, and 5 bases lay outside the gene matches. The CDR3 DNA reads TGCGCCAGCAGCTTGGCGACAGGGGGCATAGCTGAAGCTTTCTTT. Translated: CASSLATGGIAEAFF.

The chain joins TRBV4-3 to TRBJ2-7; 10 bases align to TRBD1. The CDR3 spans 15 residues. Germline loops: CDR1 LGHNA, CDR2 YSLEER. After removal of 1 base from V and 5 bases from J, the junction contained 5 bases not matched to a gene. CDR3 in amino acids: CASSQADRGFNEQYF. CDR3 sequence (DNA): TGCGCCAGCAGCCAAGCGGACAGGGGGTTCAACGAGCAGTACTTC.

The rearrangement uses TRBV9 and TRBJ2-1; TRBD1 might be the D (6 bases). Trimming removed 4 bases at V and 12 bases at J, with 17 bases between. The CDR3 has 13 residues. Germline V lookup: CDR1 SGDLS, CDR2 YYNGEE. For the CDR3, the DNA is TGTGCCAGCAGCTTGCGACAGGAAACGCTGCAGTTCTTC. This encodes CASSLRQETLQFF.

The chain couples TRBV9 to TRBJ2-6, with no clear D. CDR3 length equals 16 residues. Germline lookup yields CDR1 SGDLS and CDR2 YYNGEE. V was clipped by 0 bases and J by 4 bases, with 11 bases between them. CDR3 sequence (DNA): TGTGCCAGCAGCGTAGCCACCGGGCGCGGGGCCAACGTCCTGACTTTC. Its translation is CASSVATGRGANVLTF. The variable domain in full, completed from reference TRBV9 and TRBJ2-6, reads DSGVTQTPKHLITATGQRVTLRCSPRSGDLSVYWYQQSLDQGLQFLIQYYNGEERAKGNILERFSAQQFPDLHSELNLSSLELGDSALYFCASSVATGRGANVLTFGAGSRLTVL.